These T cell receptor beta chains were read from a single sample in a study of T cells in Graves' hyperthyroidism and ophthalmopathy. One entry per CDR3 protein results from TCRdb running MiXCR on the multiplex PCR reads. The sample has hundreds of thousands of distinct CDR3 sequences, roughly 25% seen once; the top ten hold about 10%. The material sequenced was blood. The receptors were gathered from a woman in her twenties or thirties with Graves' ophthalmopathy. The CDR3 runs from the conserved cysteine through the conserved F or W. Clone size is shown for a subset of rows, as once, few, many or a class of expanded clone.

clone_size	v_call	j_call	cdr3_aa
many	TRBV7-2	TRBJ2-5	CASSREREETQYF
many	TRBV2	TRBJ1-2	CASSADTYPFLYGYTF
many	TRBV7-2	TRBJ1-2	CASSLGSGQVYGYTF
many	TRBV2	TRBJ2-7	CASLDGGLSEQYF
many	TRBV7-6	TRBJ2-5	CASSLGLGVEWETQYF
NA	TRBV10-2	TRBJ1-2	CASSGHSDYGYTF
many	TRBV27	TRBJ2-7	CASSQPSGVNSYEQYF
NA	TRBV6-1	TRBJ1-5	CATSRELGGQPQHF
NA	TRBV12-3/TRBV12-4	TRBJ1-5	CASSMGDSVNQPQHF
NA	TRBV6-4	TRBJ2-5	CASSDTSAQETQYF
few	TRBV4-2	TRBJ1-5	CASSQEVNSNQPQHF
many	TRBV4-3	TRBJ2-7	CASSQDEAGASYEQYF